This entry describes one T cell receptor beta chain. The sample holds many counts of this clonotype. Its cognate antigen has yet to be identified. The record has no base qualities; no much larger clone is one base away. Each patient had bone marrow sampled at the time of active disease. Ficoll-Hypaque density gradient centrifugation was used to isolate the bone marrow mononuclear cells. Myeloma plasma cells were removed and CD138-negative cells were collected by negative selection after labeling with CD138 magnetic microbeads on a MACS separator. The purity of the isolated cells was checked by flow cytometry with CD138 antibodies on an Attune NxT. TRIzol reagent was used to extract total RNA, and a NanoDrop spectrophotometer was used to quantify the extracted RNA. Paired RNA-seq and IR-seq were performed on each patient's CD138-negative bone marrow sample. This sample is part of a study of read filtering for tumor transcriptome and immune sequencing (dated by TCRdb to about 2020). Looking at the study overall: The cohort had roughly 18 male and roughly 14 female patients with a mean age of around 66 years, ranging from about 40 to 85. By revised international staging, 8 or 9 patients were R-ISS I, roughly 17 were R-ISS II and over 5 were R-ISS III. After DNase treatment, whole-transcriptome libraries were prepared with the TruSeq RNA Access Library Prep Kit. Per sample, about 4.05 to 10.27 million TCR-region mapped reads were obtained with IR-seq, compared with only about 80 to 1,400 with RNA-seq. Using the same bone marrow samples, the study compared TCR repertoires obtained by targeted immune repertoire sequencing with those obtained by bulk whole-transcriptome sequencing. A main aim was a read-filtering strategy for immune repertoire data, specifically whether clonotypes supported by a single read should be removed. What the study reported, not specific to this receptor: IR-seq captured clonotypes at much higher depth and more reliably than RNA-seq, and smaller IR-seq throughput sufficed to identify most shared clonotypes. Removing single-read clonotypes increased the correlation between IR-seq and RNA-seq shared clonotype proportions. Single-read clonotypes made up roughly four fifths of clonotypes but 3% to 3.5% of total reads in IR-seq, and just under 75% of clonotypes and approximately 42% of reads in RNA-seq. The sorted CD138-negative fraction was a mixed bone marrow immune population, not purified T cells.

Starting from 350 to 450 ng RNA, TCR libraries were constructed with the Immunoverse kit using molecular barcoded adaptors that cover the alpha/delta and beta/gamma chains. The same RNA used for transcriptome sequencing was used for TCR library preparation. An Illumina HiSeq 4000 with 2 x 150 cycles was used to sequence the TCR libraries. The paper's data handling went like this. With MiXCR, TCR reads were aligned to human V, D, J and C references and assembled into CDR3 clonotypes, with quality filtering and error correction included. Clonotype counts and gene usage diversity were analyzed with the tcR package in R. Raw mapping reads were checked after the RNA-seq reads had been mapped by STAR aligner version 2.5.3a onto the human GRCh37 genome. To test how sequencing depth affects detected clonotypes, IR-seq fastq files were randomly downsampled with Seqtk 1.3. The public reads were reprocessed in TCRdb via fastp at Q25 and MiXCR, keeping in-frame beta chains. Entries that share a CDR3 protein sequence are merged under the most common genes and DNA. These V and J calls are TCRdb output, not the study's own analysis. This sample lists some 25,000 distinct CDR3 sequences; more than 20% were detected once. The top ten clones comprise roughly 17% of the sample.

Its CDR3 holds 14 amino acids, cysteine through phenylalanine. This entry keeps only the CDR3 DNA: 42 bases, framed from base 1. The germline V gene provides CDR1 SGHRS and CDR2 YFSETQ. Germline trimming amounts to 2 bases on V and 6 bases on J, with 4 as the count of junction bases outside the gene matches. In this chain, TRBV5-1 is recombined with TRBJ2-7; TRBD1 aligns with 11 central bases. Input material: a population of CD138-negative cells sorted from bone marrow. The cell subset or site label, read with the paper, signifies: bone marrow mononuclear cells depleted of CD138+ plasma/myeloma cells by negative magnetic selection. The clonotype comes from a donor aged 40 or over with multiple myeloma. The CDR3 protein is CASSLRTGGAEQYF. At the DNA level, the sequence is TGCGCCAGCAGCTTAAGGACAGGGGGCGCCGAGCAGTACTTC.